These 21 T cell receptor beta chains share one sample of origin, sequenced in a study of blood T cell repertoires in COVID-19. Only in-frame clones appear in the TCRdb table, and some are missing; sequencing was by immunoSEQ multiplex PCR. The profile shows almost 85,000 clones, 85% to 90% of them singletons. The sample comprised PBMCs or T cells enriched from blood (not recorded which). The receptors derive from a woman aged 45-60 years with acute COVID-19.

The chain is built from TRBV6-4 and TRBJ2-3, with a tentative D call TRBD1 (5 bases). Deletions cut 0 bases from V and 6 bases from J, with 13 bases between. This CDR3 spans 15 amino acids. CDR1 MRHNA and CDR2 SNTAGT come from the germline V gene. The CDR3 reads CASSDSSGQFDTQYF. The CDR3 DNA reads TGTGCCAGCAGTGACTCGTCAGGGCAGTTCGATACGCAGTATTTT.

The genes are TRBV7-9 and TRBJ1-1; weak D call: TRBD1 (5 bases). This CDR3 contains 15 residues. V lost 3 bases and J lost 1, with 12 bases in between. Germline-derived CDR1 and CDR2 are SEHNR and FQNEAQ (reference sequence). DNA for the CDR3: TGTGCCAGCAGCTTTAGAGGACACCCGAACACTGAAGCTTTCTTT. This translates into CASSFRGHPNTEAFF.

CDR3 DNA sequence: TGTGCCAGCAGTTTGCCAGGGGGGTTCTACGAGCAGTACTTC. This translates into CASSLPGGFYEQYF. This sequence joins TRBV28 and TRBJ2-7, with D possibly being TRBD1 (7 bases). Germline V gene sequence: CDR1 MDHEN, CDR2 SYDVKM. V lost 3 bases and J 3 bases, leaving 12 bases between the germline ends. The CDR3 covers 14 residues.

The chain uses TRBV18 and TRBJ2-7; 7 bases line up with TRBD2. CDR1 and CDR2 from the germline V gene are KGHSH and LQKENI. This CDR3 is 16 amino acids long. With 0 bases clipped from V and 2 bases from J, the junction kept 7 bases outside the gene matches. The CDR3, as DNA: TGTGCCAGCTCACCACCGAATTCGCGGGAGCCCTACGAGCAGTACTTC. It codes for CASSPPNSREPYEQYF.

This chain connects TRBV10-3 to TRBJ1-5; 9 positions match TRBD1. The germline V gene has CDR1 ENHRY and CDR2 SYGVKD. Losses at the gene ends were 6 bases for V and 7 bases for J; bases not matched to a gene: 7. This CDR3 contains 14 residues. CDR3 nucleotides: TGTGCCATCAGCGCAGGACAGGGGAAGCAGCCCCAGCATTTT. It is translated as CAISAGQGKQPQHF.

This rearrangement joins TRBV15 to TRBJ2-5, with 8 nucleotides matching TRBD1. The CDR3 has 17 residues. Germline-derived CDR1 and CDR2 are LNHNV and YYDKDF (reference sequence). V lost 3 bases to trimming and J lost 5 bases; unmatched junction nucleotides: 14. The CDR3 spells CATSSQMGQGARETQYF. Here the CDR3 DNA reads TGTGCCACCAGCAGCCAAATGGGGCAGGGGGCGCGGGAGACCCAGTACTTC.

This chain uses TRBV5-4 with TRBJ2-7; the D is unclear. V lost 0 bases and J lost 2, with 9 bases in between. This CDR3 is 14 amino acids long. Germline-derived CDR1 and CDR2 are SGHNT and YYREEE (reference sequence). The CDR3 DNA follows: TGTGCCAGCAGCTTGGATACGGGTCCCTACGAGCAGTACTTC. It yields the protein CASSLDTGPYEQYF.

CDR3 sequence: CASSTNGRQGTGELFF. In DNA form, the CDR3 reads TGTGCCAGCAGTACTAATGGACGGCAGGGCACCGGGGAGCTGTTTTTT. This chain links TRBV2 with TRBJ2-2; D possibly corresponds to TRBD1 (5 bases). This CDR3 has 16 amino acids. CDR1 SNHLY and CDR2 FYNNEI come from the germline V gene. Trimming pared 5 bases from V and 4 bases from J, leaving 17 bases between.

The chain carries TRBV9 and TRBJ2-3; 10 bases map to TRBD2. The CDR3 covers 17 residues. Germline V gene data show CDR1 as SGDLS and CDR2 as YYNGEE. V gave up 2 bases and J gave up 2 bases; unmatched junction bases: 8. The CDR3 reads CASSVTSGRAHTDTQYF. The DNA for the CDR3 is TGTGCCAGCAGCGTCACAAGCGGGAGGGCTCACACAGATACGCAGTATTTT.

This sequence joins TRBV11-3 and TRBJ2-7, with D maybe TRBD2 (5 bases). The CDR3 length is 15 residues. The V gene's germline CDR1 is SGHNT and CDR2 YENEEA. Trimming took off 0 bases at V and 2 bases at J, with 11 bases between the two ends. The DNA for the CDR3 is TGTGCCAGCAGCTTAGATGAGGGATTTCCCTACGAGCAGTACTTC. It codes for CASSLDEGFPYEQYF.

The rearrangement uses TRBV2 and TRBJ1-2; possibly TRBD1 for D (5 bases). Germline-derived CDR1 and CDR2 are SNHLY and FYNNEI. The CDR3 consists of 13 residues. The V and J ends lost 7 bases and 4 bases respectively, with 13 bases between them. The chain's CDR3 is CASTGGGGYGYTF. The CDR3 bases are TGTGCCAGCACTGGGGGAGGAGGCTATGGCTACACCTTC.

The V gene is TRBV5-1, the J gene TRBJ2-4; TRBD2 agrees at 9 bases. This CDR3 region has 15 residues. J was trimmed by 8 bases and V by 4 bases; bases with no gene match: 10. Germline values: CDR1 SGHRS, CDR2 YFSETQ. The CDR3 sequence is CASSRVSGRPDIQYF. The CDR3 region has the DNA TGCGCCAGCAGCCGAGTTAGCGGGAGACCCGACATTCAGTACTTC.

This chain joins TRBV24-1 and TRBJ1-1; D perhaps matches TRBD1 (5 bases). Trimming pared 7 bases from V and 1 base from J, leaving 12 bases between. The CDR3 loop spans 14 amino acids. Germline lookup yields CDR1 KGHDR and CDR2 SFDVKD. CDR3 DNA sequence: TGTGCCACCAGAGACAGCCTCGGGAACACTGAAGCTTTCTTT. Encoded protein: CATRDSLGNTEAFF.

The V gene is TRBV9, the J gene TRBJ2-1; D remains ambiguous. CDR3 length: 11 residues. Trimming cost V 4 bases and J 4 bases, with 3 bases left between them. CDR1 is SGDLS and CDR2 is YYNGEE in the germline V gene. The CDR3: CASSTYNEQFF. The CDR3 DNA reads as TGTGCCAGCAGCACTTACAATGAGCAGTTCTTC.

CDR3 sequence: CASQPGTQNVNQPQHF. CDR3 DNA sequence: TGTGCCAGTCAACCCGGGACACAGAACGTCAATCAGCCCCAGCATTTT. This chain links TRBV19 with TRBJ1-5; TRBD1 might be the D (6 bases). The CDR3 extends over 16 amino acids. V dropped 8 bases and J dropped 3 bases, with 20 bases sitting between them. CDR1 and CDR2 (germline): LNHDA, SQIVND (reference sequence).

The chain recombines TRBV7-6 with TRBJ1-1, with a weak D call TRBD1 (6 bases). CDR3 size: 15 residues. CDR1 is SGHVS and CDR2 is FNYEAQ in the germline V gene. Trimming took 1 base from V and 5 from J, leaving 14 bases between them. The CDR3 DNA reads as TGTGCCAGCAGCTTAGGCCCCAGGGGAGAGACTGAAGCTTTCTTT. Its protein is CASSLGPRGETEAFF.

The chain couples TRBV5-1 to TRBJ2-1, with TRBD2 matching 10 bases. CDR1 and CDR2 from the germline V gene are SGHRS and YFSETQ. J gave up 6 bases and V 0 bases, and 3 bases lay outside the gene matches. The CDR3 length is 15 residues. The CDR3 DNA sequence: TGCGCCAGCAGCTTGGGTCTAGCGGGAGTCAATGAGCAGTTCTTC. The encoded protein is CASSLGLAGVNEQFF.

In the case of this clone: No conserved phenylalanine or tryptophan is present at the end of the CDR3, so a read error is the likely explanation. Because the CDR3's place on the DNA is in doubt, the DNA is left out and the CDR3 is given as listed by TCRdb. J is TRBJ1-1 and V is TRBV3-1 (or the pseudogene TRBV3-2); TRBD1, the table's D call, was not compared with the DNA. Germline V gives CDR1 LGHDT, CDR2 YNNKEL (reference sequence). The CDR3 is 12 residues long, counting both termini. The CDR3 loop reads CASSQRQGTPIV.

The chain uses TRBV15 and TRBJ2-1; 8 bases map to TRBD2. V was pared by 3 bases and J by 11 bases, with 9 bases of the junction left unmatched. CDR3 length: 14 amino acids. The germline V gene has CDR1 LNHNV and CDR2 YYDKDF (reference sequence). CDR3 amino acids: CATSRLKTSDKQFF. In DNA, the CDR3 is TGTGCCACCAGCAGGCTCAAGACTAGCGACAAGCAGTTCTTC.

The genes are TRBV27 and TRBJ1-1, with D maybe TRBD1 (5 bases). V dropped 6 bases and J dropped 1 base, with 12 bases sitting between them. CDR1 is MNHEY, CDR2 SMNVEV, per germline (reference sequence). CDR3 length equals 14 residues. The CDR3 is CASSAYTGNTEAFF. The DNA of the CDR3 is TGTGCCAGCAGCGCCTATACAGGGAACACTGAAGCTTTCTTT.

The V call is TRBV6-6, the J call TRBJ2-2, with 8 positions matching TRBD1. CDR1 MNHNY and CDR2 SVGAGI come from the germline V gene (reference sequence). After removal of 7 bases from V and 7 bases from J, the junction contained 14 bases not matched to a gene. This CDR3 has 16 amino acids. CDR3 protein: CASTNRDRTQGGELFF. The CDR3 nucleotides are TGTGCCAGCACCAACCGGGACAGGACCCAGGGCGGGGAGCTGTTTTTT.